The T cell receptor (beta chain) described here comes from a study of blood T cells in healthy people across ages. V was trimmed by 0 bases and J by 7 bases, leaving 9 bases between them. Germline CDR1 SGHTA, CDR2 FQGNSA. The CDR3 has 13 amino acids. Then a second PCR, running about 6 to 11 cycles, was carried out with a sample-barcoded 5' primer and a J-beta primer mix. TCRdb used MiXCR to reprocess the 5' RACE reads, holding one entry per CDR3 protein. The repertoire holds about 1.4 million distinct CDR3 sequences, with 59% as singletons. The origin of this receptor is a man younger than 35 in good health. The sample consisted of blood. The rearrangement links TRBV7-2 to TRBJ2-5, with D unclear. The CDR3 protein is CASSLAPSGTQYF. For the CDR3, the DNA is TGTGCCAGCAGCTTAGCCCCATCGGGGACCCAGTACTTC.